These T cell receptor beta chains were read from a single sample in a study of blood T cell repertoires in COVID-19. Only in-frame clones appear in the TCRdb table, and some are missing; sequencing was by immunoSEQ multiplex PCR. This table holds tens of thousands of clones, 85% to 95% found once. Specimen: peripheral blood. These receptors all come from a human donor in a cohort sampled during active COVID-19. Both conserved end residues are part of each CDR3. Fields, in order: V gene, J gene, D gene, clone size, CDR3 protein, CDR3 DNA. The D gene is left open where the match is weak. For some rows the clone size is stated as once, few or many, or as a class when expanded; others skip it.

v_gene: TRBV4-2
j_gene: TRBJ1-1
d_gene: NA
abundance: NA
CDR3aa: CASSQAINTEAFF
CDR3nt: TGTGCCAGCAGCCAAGCCATTAACACTGAAGCTTTCTTT

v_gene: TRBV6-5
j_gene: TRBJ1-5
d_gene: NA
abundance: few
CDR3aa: CASNPRVGNQPQHF
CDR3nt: TGTGCCAGCAACCCGCGGGTGGGCAATCAGCCCCAGCATTTT

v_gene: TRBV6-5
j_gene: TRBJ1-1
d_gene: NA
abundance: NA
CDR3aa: CASSLLPRDTEAFF
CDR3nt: TGTGCCAGCAGTTTGCTGCCCCGGGACACTGAAGCTTTCTTT

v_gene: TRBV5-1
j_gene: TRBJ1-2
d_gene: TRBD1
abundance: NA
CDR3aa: CASSLESRRGRVNYGYTF
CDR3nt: TGCGCCAGCAGCTTGGAGTCACGTAGGGGGCGCGTTAACTATGGCTACACCTTC

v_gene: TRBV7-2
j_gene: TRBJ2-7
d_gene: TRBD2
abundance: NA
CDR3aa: CASSLGREGYEQYF
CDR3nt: TGTGCCAGCAGCTTAGGGCGGGAGGGTTACGAGCAGTACTTC

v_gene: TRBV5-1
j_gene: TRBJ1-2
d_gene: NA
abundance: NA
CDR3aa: CASSLSSPRNNYGYTF
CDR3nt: TGCGCCAGCAGCCTATCCTCCCCCCGTAATAACTATGGCTACACCTTC

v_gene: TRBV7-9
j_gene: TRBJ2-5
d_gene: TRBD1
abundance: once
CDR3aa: CASSAGTGQETQYF
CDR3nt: TGTGCCAGCAGCGCGGGGACAGGGCAAGAGACCCAGTACTTC

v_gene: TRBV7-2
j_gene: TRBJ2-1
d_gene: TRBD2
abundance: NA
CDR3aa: CASSFSRGESQVQFF
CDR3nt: TGTGCCAGCAGCTTTTCCCGGGGGGAGAGCCAGGTGCAGTTCTTC

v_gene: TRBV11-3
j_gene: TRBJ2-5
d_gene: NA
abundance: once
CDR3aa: CASSPGGAETQYF
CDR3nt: TGTGCCAGCAGCCCCGGCGGCGCAGAGACCCAGTACTTC

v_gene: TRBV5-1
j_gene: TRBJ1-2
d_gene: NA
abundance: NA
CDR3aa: CASSLGWGDYGYTF
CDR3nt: TGCGCCAGCAGCTTGGGATGGGGGGACTATGGCTACACCTTC

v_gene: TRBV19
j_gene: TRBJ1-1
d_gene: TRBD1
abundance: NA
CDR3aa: CASSTGTGPMNTEAFF
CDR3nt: TGTGCCAGTAGCACCGGGACAGGCCCTATGAACACTGAAGCTTTCTTT

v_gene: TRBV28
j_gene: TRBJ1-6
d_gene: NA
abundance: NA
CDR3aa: CASSSARQTNSPLHF
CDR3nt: TGTGCCAGCAGTTCCGCGCGACAAACTAATTCACCCCTCCACTTT

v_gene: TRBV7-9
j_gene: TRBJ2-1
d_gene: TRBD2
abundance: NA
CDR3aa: CASSRTLGRETYNEQFF
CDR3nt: TGTGCCAGCAGCAGAACTCTAGGGAGGGAAACCTACAATGAGCAGTTCTTC

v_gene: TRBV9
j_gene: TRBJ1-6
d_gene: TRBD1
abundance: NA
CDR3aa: CASSRRQGDSPLHF
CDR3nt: TGTGCCAGCAGTCGACGACAGGGGGATTCACCCCTCCACTTT

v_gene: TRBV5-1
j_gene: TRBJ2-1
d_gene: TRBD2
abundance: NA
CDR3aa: CASSQGLAGGYNEQFF
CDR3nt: TGCGCCAGCAGCCAGGGACTAGCGGGAGGTTACAATGAGCAGTTCTTC

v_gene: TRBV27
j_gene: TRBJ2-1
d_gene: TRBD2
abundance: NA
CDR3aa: CASSFQTLAGGFRNEQFF
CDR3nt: TGTGCCAGCAGTTTTCAAACCCTAGCGGGAGGGTTTCGCAATGAGCAGTTCTTC

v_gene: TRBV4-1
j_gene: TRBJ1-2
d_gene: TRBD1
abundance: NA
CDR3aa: CASSQVGQGSGYGYTF
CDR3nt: TGCGCCAGCAGCCAAGTGGGACAGGGGAGTGGATATGGCTACACCTTC

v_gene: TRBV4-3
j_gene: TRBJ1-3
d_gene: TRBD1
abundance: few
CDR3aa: CASSQEVTGAGNTIYF
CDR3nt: TGCGCCAGCAGCCAAGAGGTGACAGGGGCTGGAAACACCATATATTTT

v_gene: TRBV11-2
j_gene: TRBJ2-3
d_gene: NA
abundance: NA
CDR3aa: CASSPSGSTDTQYF
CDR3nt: TGTGCCAGCAGCCCAAGCGGGTCTACAGATACGCAGTATTTT

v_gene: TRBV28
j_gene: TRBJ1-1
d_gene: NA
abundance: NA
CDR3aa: CASSLSPGFYAFF
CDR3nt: TGTGCCAGCAGTTTATCCCCAGGGTTTTATGCTTTCTTT

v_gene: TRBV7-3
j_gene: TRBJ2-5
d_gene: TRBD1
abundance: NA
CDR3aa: CASSAQGALGETQYF
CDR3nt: TGTGCCAGCAGCGCACAGGGGGCCCTCGGTGAGACCCAGTACTTC

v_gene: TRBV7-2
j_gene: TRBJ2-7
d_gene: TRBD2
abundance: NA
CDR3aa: CASSSLSGRAGEQYF
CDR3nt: TGTGCCAGCAGCTCTTTAAGCGGGAGGGCCGGGGAGCAGTACTTC

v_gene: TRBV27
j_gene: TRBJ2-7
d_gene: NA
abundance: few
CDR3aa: CASRPEERSSYEQYF
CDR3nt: TGTGCCAGCCGCCCCGAAGAGCGGAGCTCCTACGAGCAGTACTTC

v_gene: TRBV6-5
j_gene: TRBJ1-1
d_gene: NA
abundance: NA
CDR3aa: CASSSEGGNTEAFF
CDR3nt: TGTGCCAGCAGTTCAGAGGGAGGTAACACTGAAGCTTTCTTT

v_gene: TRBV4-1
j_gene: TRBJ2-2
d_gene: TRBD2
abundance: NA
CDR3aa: CASSQDWARIAGGFGTGELFF
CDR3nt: TGCGCCAGCAGCCAAGATTGGGCCAGGATCGCGGGGGGGTTCGGTACCGGGGAGCTGTTTTTT

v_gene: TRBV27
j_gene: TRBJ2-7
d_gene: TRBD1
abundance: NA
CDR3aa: CASSWERTGSQYF
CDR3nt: TGTGCCAGCAGTTGGGAAAGGACAGGGTCCCAGTACTTC

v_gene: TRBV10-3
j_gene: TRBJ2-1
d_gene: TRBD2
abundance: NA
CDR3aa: CAARLAVILGDEQFF
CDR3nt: TGTGCCGCCCGACTAGCGGTCATCCTTGGGGATGAGCAGTTCTTC

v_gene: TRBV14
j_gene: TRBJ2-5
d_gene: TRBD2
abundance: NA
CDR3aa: CASSALLGGGETQYF
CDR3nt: TGTGCCAGCAGTGCCCTCTTGGGGGGGGGAGAGACCCAGTACTTC

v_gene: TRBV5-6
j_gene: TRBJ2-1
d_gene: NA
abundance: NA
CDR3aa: CASSGGQREITISYNEQFF
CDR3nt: TGTGCCAGCAGCGGGGGACAGCGGGAGATAACTATCTCCTACAATGAGCAGTTCTTC

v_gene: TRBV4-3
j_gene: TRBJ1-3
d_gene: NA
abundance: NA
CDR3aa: CASSQGDGSRVKNTIYF
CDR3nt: TGCGCCAGCAGCCAAGGGGACGGGAGTCGTGTGAAAAACACCATATATTTT

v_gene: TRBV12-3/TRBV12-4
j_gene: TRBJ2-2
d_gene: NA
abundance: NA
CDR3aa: CASSFTGMRELFF
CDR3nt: TGTGCCAGCAGTTTTACCGGGATGCGGGAGCTGTTTTTT

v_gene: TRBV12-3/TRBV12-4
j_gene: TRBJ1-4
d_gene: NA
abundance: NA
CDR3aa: CASSTPPGKLFF
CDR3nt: TGTGCCAGCAGCACCCCCCCGGGAAAACTGTTTTTT

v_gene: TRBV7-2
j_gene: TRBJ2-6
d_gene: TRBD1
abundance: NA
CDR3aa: CASSLRQGASGANVLTF
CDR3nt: TGTGCCAGCAGCCTCAGACAGGGGGCCTCTGGGGCCAACGTCCTGACTTTC

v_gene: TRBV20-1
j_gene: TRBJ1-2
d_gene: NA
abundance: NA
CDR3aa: CSARDGVGDYGYTF
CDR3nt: TGCAGTGCTCGTGACGGGGTCGGGGACTATGGCTACACCTTC

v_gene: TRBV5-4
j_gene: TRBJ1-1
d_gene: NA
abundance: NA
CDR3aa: CASSLAKQDTEAFF
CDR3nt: TGTGCCAGCAGCTTGGCCAAACAGGACACTGAAGCTTTCTTT

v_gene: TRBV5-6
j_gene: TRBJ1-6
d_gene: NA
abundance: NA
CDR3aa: CASVAWKGTRYNSPLHF
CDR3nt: TGTGCCAGCGTCGCGTGGAAGGGGACAAGGTATAATTCACCCCTCCACTTT

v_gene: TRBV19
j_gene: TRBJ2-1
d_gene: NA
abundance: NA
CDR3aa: CASSRGDYNEQFF
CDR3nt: TGTGCCAGTAGTCGCGGGGACTACAATGAGCAGTTCTTC

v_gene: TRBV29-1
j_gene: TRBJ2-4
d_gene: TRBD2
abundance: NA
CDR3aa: CSVITSGGPKTLAKNIQYF
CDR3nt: TGCAGCGTTATAACTAGCGGGGGTCCGAAAACGCTAGCCAAAAACATTCAGTACTTC

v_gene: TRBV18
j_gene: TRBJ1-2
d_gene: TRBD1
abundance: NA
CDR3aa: CASSPRTDRGYGYTF
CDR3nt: TGTGCCAGCTCACCAAGAACGGACAGGGGTTATGGCTACACCTTC

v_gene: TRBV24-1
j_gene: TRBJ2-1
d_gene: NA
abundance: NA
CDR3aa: CATSDPGAGSYYNEQFF
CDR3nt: TGTGCCACCAGTGACCCAGGGGCAGGAAGCTACTACAATGAGCAGTTCTTC

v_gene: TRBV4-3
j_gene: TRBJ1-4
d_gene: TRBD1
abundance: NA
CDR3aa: CASSPNRGGGEKLFF
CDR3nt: TGCGCCAGCAGCCCAAACAGGGGAGGAGGTGAAAAACTGTTTTTT

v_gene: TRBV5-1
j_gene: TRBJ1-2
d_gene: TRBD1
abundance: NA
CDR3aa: CASSGTGEGYTF
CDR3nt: TGCGCCAGCAGCGGGACAGGGGAAGGCTACACCTTC

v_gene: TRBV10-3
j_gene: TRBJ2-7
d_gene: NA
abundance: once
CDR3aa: CATSGWGSANYEQYF
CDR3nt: TGTGCCACCTCCGGCTGGGGTAGCGCCAACTACGAGCAGTACTTC

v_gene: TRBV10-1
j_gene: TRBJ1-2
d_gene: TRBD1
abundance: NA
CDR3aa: CASSPGQGASYGYTF
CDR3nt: TGCGCCAGCAGTCCGGGACAGGGGGCGAGCTATGGCTACACCTTC

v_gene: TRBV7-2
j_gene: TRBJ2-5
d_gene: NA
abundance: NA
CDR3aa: CASSLGFRALEAQYF
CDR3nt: TGTGCCAGCAGCTTAGGTTTCAGGGCCCTAGAGGCCCAGTACTTC

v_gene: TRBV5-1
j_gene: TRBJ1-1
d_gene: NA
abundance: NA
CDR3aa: CASSGQLNTEAFF
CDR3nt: TGCGCCAGCAGCGGACAGTTGAACACTGAAGCTTTCTTT